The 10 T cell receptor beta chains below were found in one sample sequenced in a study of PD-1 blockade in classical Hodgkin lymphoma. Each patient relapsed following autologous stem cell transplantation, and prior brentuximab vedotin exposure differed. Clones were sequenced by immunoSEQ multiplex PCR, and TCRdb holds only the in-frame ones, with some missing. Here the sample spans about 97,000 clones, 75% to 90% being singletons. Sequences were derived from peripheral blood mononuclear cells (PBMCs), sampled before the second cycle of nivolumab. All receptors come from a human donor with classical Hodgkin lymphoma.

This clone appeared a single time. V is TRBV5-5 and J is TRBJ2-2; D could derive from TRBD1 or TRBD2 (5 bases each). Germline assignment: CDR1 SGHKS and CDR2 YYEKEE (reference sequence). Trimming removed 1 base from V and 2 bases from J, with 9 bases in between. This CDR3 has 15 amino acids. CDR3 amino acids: CASSLTRGNTGELFF. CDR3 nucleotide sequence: TGTGCCAGCAGCTTGACGAGGGGTAACACCGGGGAGCTGTTTTTT.

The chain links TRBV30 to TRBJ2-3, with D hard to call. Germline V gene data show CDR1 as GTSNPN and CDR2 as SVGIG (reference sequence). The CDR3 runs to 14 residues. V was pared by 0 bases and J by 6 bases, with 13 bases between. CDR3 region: CAWSVGLGSDTQYF. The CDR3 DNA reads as TGTGCCTGGAGTGTCGGTTTGGGATCGGATACGCAGTATTTT. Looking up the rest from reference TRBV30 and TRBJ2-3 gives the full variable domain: SQTIHQWPATLVQPVGSPLSLECTVEGTSNPNLYWYRQAAGRGLQLLFYSVGIGQISSEVPQNLSASRPQDRQFILSSKKLLLSDSGFYLCAWSVGLGSDTQYFGPGTRLTVL.

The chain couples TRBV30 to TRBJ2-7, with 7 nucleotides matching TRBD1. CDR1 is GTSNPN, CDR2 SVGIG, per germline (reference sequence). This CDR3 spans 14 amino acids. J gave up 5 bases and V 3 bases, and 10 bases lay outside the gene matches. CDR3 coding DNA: TGTGCCTGGAGGCAGGGGGAAGTTATTCACGAGCAGTACTTC. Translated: CAWRQGEVIHEQYF.

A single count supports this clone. The CDR3 nucleotides are TGTGCCACCAGCAGCGGTGTTCTACAGTACCTAGACACCATATATTTT. The encoded protein is CATSSGVLQYLDTIYF. This chain connects TRBV15 to TRBJ1-3; D not certain. CDR3 length: 16 residues. The V gene lost 3 bases and the J gene lost 8 bases, with 20 bases spanning the gap. Germline CDR1 LNHNV, CDR2 YYDKDF (reference sequence).

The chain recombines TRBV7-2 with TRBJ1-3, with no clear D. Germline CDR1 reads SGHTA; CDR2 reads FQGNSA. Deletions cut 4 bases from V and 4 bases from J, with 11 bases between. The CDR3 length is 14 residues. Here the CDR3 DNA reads TGTGCCAGCAGCTCCCGGGAAGGAGGAAACACCATATATTTT. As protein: CASSSREGGNTIYF.

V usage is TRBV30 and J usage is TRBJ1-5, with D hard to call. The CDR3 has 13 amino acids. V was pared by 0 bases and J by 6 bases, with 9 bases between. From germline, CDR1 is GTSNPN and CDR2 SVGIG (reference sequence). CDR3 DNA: TGTGCCTGGAGTGTGGCGGCATTTCAGCCCCAGCATTTT. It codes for CAWSVAAFQPQHF.

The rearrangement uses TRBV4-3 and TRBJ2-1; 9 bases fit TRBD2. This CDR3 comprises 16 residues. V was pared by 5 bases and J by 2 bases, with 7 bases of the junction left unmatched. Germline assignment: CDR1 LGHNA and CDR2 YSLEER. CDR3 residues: CASSGGGGATYNEQFF. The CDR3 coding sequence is TGCGCCAGCAGCGGAGGCGGGGGGGCCACCTACAATGAGCAGTTCTTC.

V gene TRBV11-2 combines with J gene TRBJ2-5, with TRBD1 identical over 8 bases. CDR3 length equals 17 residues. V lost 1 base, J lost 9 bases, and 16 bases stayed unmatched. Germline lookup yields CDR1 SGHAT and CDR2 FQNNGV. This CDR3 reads CASSLGRTGTGVGSQYF. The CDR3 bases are TGTGCCAGCAGCTTAGGCCGGACAGGGACCGGGGTAGGGTCCCAGTACTTC.

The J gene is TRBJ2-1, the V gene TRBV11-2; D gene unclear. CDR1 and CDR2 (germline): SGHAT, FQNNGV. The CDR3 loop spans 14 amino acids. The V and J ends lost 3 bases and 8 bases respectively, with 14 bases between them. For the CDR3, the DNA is TGTGCCAGCAGCTTGTTAGTAGGTTTGGATGAGCAGTTCTTC. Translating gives CASSLLVGLDEQFF.

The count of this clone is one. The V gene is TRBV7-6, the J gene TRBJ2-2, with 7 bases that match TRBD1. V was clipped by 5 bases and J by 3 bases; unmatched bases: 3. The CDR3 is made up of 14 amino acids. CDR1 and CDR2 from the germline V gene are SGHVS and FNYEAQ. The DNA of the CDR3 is TGTGCCAGCAGCGAGGGGGCCTACACCGGGGAGCTGTTTTTT. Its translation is CASSEGAYTGELFF.